This T cell receptor beta chain comes out of a study of PD-1 blockade in classical Hodgkin lymphoma. General study results and limits: As was reported, newly diagnosed patients showed lower baseline TCR diversity than healthy donors did. Complete responders matched newly diagnosed patients in baseline diversity.

The CDR3 spans 12 residues. Between the trimmed V and J ends, which lost 3 bases and 2 bases, there was a span of 3 bases. The germline gives CDR1 LNHDA, CDR2 SQIVND (reference sequence). Measured with immunoSEQ multiplex PCR; TCRdb has only the in-frame clones, and not every one. Among 96,000 or so clones listed, approximately 94% were seen once. Time point in this sample: cycle 4 day 1 (C4D1), after more than five weeks of nivolumab. Every patient was affected by relapse after autologous stem cell transplantation, while exposure to brentuximab vedotin was not uniform. Concerning this clone itself: Its antigen is not identified.

V gene TRBV19 combines with J gene TRBJ2-3; D is undetermined. The receptor was isolated from a human donor with classical Hodgkin lymphoma. Sequences were derived from peripheral blood mononuclear cells (PBMCs), sampled before the fourth cycle of nivolumab. The CDR3 sequence: CASSINTDTQYF. The CDR3 coding sequence is TGTGCCAGTAGTATTAACACAGATACGCAGTATTTT.